This TCR beta chain is from a study of beta chain features in type 1 diabetes. Study conclusions and caveats: Among all four CD4+ subsets, Type 1 diabetes patients had TCRB CDR3s that were moderately but significantly shorter. Patients with type 1 diabetes showed fewer VDJ junction insertions and more deletions.

Expressed TCRB transcripts were sequenced because the entire RNA isolate underwent reverse transcription. Naive, central memory and regulatory T cell samples came to a mean of approximately 3.6 million reads. TCRdb's copy holds only in-frame clones and misses some; the assay was immunoSEQ multiplex PCR. The sample consists of around 650,000 clones, around an eighth of them appearing once. CD4+ naive, central memory, regulatory and stem cell-like memory subsets were isolated by sorting on CD45RO/CCR7/CD25/CD127/CD95/CD27. As regards this clone: What it binds is not known.

Sequencing used naive CD4+ T cells from blood. This clonotype was obtained from a man aged 30-40 years with type 1 diabetes.

As DNA, the CDR3 is TGTGCCAGCAGTTACTCGGGTGGCCTCCAGGGCGGGGAGCTGTTTTTT. This encodes CASSYSGGLQGGELFF. The rearrangement links TRBV6-5 to TRBJ2-2; the D gene is possibly TRBD1 (5 bases). Trimming removed 0 bases at V and 7 bases at J, with 15 bases between. This CDR3 is built from 16 residues. CDR1 and CDR2 from the germline V gene are MNHEY and SVGAGI.